What follows are 29 T cell receptor beta chains derived from one specimen sequenced in a study of OX40 agonist ivuxolimab in advanced cancers. Data came from immunoSEQ multiplex PCR; TCRdb stores just in-frame clones and leaves some out. The sample lists approximately 17,000 clones; about 71% were seen once. The sample was CD4+ or CD8+ T cells sorted from blood, taken in a trial of the OX40 agonist ivuxolimab. The receptors here all came from an adult with an advanced solid tumor such as melanoma, head and neck, liver or kidney cancer.

The V and J genes are TRBV27 and TRBJ2-7; 13 bases are shared with TRBD2. From germline, CDR1 is MNHEY and CDR2 SMNVEV (reference sequence). CDR3 length: 15 amino acids. J lost 4 bases, V lost 4 bases, and 4 bases had no gene match. DNA of the CDR3: TGTGCCAGCAGTTCCGGGACTAGCGGGGAGTACGAGCAGTACTTC. It encodes CASSSGTSGEYEQYF.

CDR3 residues: CASSLGSTNNEQFF. The CDR3 bases are TGTGCCAGCAGCTTAGGTTCGACAAACAATGAGCAGTTCTTC. The rearrangement joins TRBV7-9 to TRBJ2-1; D is undetermined. CDR1 is SEHNR, CDR2 FQNEAQ, per germline (reference sequence). The V gene lost 1 base and the J gene lost 5 bases, with 9 bases spanning the gap. The length of the CDR3 is 14 residues.

This clone has a handful of counts. The chain couples TRBV28 to TRBJ2-7, with a possible D match to TRBD2 (5 bases). The V end lost 5 bases, the J end lost 2 bases, and 13 bases lay between the germline ends. This CDR3 has 14 residues. Germline V lookup: CDR1 MDHEN, CDR2 SYDVKM. CDR3 bases: TGTGCCAGCAGTCCCCCGGGGAATACCTACGAGCAGTACTTC. It specifies CASSPPGNTYEQYF.

The rearrangement uses TRBV7-2 and TRBJ2-7; D call uncertain. Germline values: CDR1 SGHTA, CDR2 FQGNSA. This CDR3 is built from 14 residues. V was trimmed by 2 bases and J by 0 bases, leaving 8 bases between them. The CDR3 nucleotides read TGTGCCAGCAGCTTATTTACCAACTCCTACGAGCAGTACTTC. It encodes CASSLFTNSYEQYF.

J is TRBJ2-7 and V is TRBV7-6, with a weak D call TRBD1 (5 bases). V lost 0 bases and J 6 bases, leaving 12 bases between the germline ends. Germline V gives CDR1 SGHVS, CDR2 FNYEAQ. The CDR3 totals 14 residues. CDR3 DNA: TGTGCCAGCAGCTTAGCGTCCCAGGGCTCCGAGCAGTACTTC. Residues: CASSLASQGSEQYF.

The gene calls are TRBV15 and TRBJ1-2; D gene ambiguous. The ends were cut back, 0 bases at V and 1 base at J, with 9 bases in the middle. The CDR3 is 15 amino acids. Germline V gives CDR1 LNHNV, CDR2 YYDKDF (reference sequence). CDR3 region: CATSRDLGGNYGYTF. The CDR3 DNA follows: TGTGCCACCAGCAGAGACCTGGGCGGTAACTATGGCTACACCTTC.

V is TRBV4-1 and J is TRBJ1-1; possible D gene TRBD1, 5 bases. Germline CDR1 reads MGHRA; CDR2 reads YSYEKL. This CDR3 is built from 15 residues. The V and J ends lost 3 bases and 1 base respectively, with 12 bases between them. The CDR3 DNA reads as TGCGCCAGCAGCCATTCGAGGGGTGCGAACACTGAAGCTTTCTTT. Protein sequence: CASSHSRGANTEAFF.

J is TRBJ1-2 and V is TRBV28, with TRBD1 identical over 9 bases. The CDR3 sequence is 15 residues long. Losses at the gene ends were 2 bases for V and 7 bases for J; bases not matched to a gene: 8. Looked up from germline, CDR1 is MDHEN and CDR2 is SYDVKM. The CDR3 loop is CASSLAGTGIGGYTF. CDR3 DNA sequence: TGTGCCAGCAGTTTAGCTGGGACAGGGATTGGTGGCTACACCTTC.

This clone appeared a single time. This chain connects TRBV2 to TRBJ2-7; no definite D call. Per the germline V gene, CDR1 is SNHLY and CDR2 is FYNNEI. V lost 8 bases to trimming and J lost 0 bases, with 17 bases between them. This CDR3 is built from 15 residues. CDR3 region: CASYLLGTSSYEQYF. The CDR3 nucleotides are TGTGCCAGCTACTTGCTCGGAACGAGCTCCTACGAGCAGTACTTC.

The genes are TRBV28 and TRBJ1-1; 7 positions agree with TRBD1. The CDR3 has 12 residues. Losses at the gene ends were 6 bases for V and 4 bases for J; bases not matched to a gene: 2. The germline V gene encodes CDR1 MDHEN and CDR2 SYDVKM. CDR3 amino acids: CASRTGSTEAFF. CDR3 DNA: TGTGCCAGCAGGACAGGGTCCACTGAAGCTTTCTTT.

The chain uses TRBV6-5 and TRBJ1-3; D is unresolved. Germline V gives CDR1 MNHEY, CDR2 SVGAGI. The germline V and J ends were trimmed by 6 bases and 2 bases, with 14 bases remaining between them. The CDR3 totals 15 residues. CDR3 residues: CASSLGPLAGNTIYF. In nucleotides, the CDR3 is TGTGCCAGCAGCCTCGGGCCACTGGCTGGAAACACCATATATTTT.

DNA of the CDR3: TGTGCCAGCAGTGATCAAGGGGGCACTGAAGCTTTCTTT. The encoded protein is CASSDQGGTEAFF. The J gene is TRBJ1-1, the V gene TRBV2; D perhaps matches TRBD1 (6 bases). The germline V gene has CDR1 SNHLY and CDR2 FYNNEI. This CDR3 has 13 residues. With 3 bases removed from V and 4 bases from J, the gap between germline ends came to 9 bases.

This clone was counted only a few times. The V call is TRBV7-2, the J call TRBJ2-6, with D uncertain. The CDR3 sequence is 15 residues long. Trimming stripped 4 bases from V and 0 bases from J, with 7 bases between. Germline V gene data show CDR1 as SGHTA and CDR2 as FQGNSA. The CDR3 loop is CASSYTVSGANVLTF. Here the CDR3 DNA reads TGTGCCAGCAGCTACACAGTCTCTGGGGCCAACGTCCTGACTTTC.

This clone was found a few times. This chain uses TRBV4-2 with TRBJ1-1; TRBD1 is a possible D gene (6 bases). CDR3 length: 13 amino acids. V gave up 5 bases and J gave up 4 bases, with 11 bases separating them. Germline CDR1 and CDR2: LGHNA and YNFKEQ. The CDR3 here is CASSLGGATEAFF. As DNA, the CDR3 is TGTGCCAGCAGCTTGGGGGGGGCCACTGAAGCTTTCTTT.

The chain joins TRBV11-1 to TRBJ2-7, with D perhaps matching TRBD1 or TRBD2 (5 bases each). This CDR3 region has 14 residues. CDR1 SGHAT and CDR2 FQDESV come from the germline V gene (reference sequence). V was trimmed by 5 bases and J by 2 bases, leaving 13 bases between them. This chain's CDR3 is CASSPPGRAYEQYF. CDR3 coding DNA: TGTGCCAGCAGCCCACCGGGACGGGCCTACGAGCAGTACTTC.

The chain joins TRBV6-6 to TRBJ1-6; 11 bases agree with TRBD1. Trimming at V came to 6 bases and at J to 4 bases, leaving 5 bases not matched to a gene. CDR1 is MNHNY and CDR2 is SVGAGI in the germline V gene (reference sequence). The CDR3 length is 16 residues. The CDR3 bases are TGTGCCAGCAGCGACGGGACAGGGGGATATAATTCACCCCTCCACTTT. It yields the protein CASSDGTGGYNSPLHF.

The CDR3 DNA reads TGTGCCAGCAGCTTAGCTGTCGGGAGGACCTACGAGCAGTACTTC. It specifies CASSLAVGRTYEQYF. The genes are TRBV11-2 and TRBJ2-7; 7 nucleotides match TRBD2. CDR1 is SGHAT and CDR2 is FQNNGV in the germline V gene. CDR3 length: 15 residues. Germline trimming cut 1 base from V and 2 bases from J; bases unmatched to any gene: 5.

This clone was observed a handful of times. V is TRBV4-1 and J is TRBJ1-2; D possibly corresponds to TRBD1 (5 bases). CDR1 and CDR2 (germline): MGHRA, YSYEKL. The CDR3 length is 15 residues. V was trimmed by 1 base and J by 4 bases, leaving 13 bases between them. The CDR3 loop is CASSQGTQGTYGYTF. In nucleotides, the CDR3 is TGCGCCAGCAGCCAAGGCACGCAGGGAACCTATGGCTACACCTTC.

This chain connects TRBV29-1 to TRBJ2-7; the match to TRBD1 covers 8 bases. The length of the CDR3 is 15 residues. J gave up 2 bases and V 3 bases, and 9 bases lay outside the gene matches. The germline V gene encodes CDR1 SQVTM and CDR2 ANQGSEA. The CDR3 region is CSVEWTGRFTYEQYF. DNA for the CDR3: TGCAGCGTTGAGTGGACAGGGCGTTTTACCTACGAGCAGTACTTC.

The gene calls are TRBV7-2 and TRBJ1-1; D unresolved. Germline CDR1 is SGHTA and CDR2 is FQGNSA. CDR3 length equals 14 residues. Trimming shortened V by 2 bases and J by 3 bases, and 10 bases separated the two germline ends. The CDR3 sequence: CASSLFRTDTEAFF. DNA of the CDR3: TGTGCCAGCAGCTTATTCAGGACGGACACTGAAGCTTTCTTT.

This rearrangement joins TRBV19 to TRBJ1-1, with D hard to call. Germline V CDR1 and CDR2: LNHDA, SQIVND (reference sequence). The ends were cut back, 5 bases at V and 2 bases at J, with 3 bases in the middle. The CDR3 extends over 11 amino acids. The CDR3 DNA is TGTGCCAGTAGTGTCAACACTGAAGCTTTCTTT. Residues: CASSVNTEAFF.

This chain links TRBV6-9 with TRBJ1-5; D perhaps matches TRBD1 (5 bases). The CDR3 sequence is 13 residues long. Germline V gene data show CDR1 as MNHGY and CDR2 as SVAAGI. Trimming took off 4 bases at V and 5 bases at J, with 9 bases between the two ends. Written as DNA, the CDR3 is TGTGCCAGCAGTTCTAGGGGCGATCAGCCCCAGCATTTT. Residues: CASSSRGDQPQHF.

The rearrangement links TRBV19 to TRBJ1-1; D is undetermined. The CDR3 consists of 14 residues. The ends were cut back, 9 bases at V and 7 bases at J, with 21 bases in the middle. CDR1 and CDR2 (germline): LNHDA, SQIVND (reference sequence). In DNA, the CDR3 is TGTGCCAGCCGACCTACCCAGGTGCGCGATGAAGCTTTCTTT. It translates to CASRPTQVRDEAFF.

The chain employs TRBV5-5 and TRBJ2-5, with D possibly TRBD2 on 5 matching bases. The V and J ends lost 0 bases and 5 bases respectively, with 14 bases between them. Germline CDR1 is SGHKS and CDR2 is YYEKEE (reference sequence). CDR3 size: 15 residues. The CDR3 loop reads CASSLEGNPGETQYF. CDR3 nucleotides: TGTGCCAGCAGCTTGGAGGGAAATCCGGGGGAGACCCAGTACTTC. Filled out from reference TRBV5-5 and TRBJ2-5, the complete variable domain reads DAGVTQSPTHLIKTRGQQVTLRCSPISGHKSVSWYQQVLGQGPQFIFQYYEKEERGRGNFPDRFSARQFPNYSSELNVNALLLGDSALYLCASSLEGNPGETQYFGPGTRLLVL.

The rearrangement joins TRBV5-4 to TRBJ2-7; unclear D gene. Germline-derived CDR1 and CDR2 are SGHNT and YYREEE (reference sequence). The CDR3 contains 15 residues. Trimming removed 4 bases at V and 2 bases at J, with 16 bases between. The CDR3, as DNA: TGTGCCAGCAGCCCCCTCGTGGGCGAAGCCTACGAGCAGTACTTC. It specifies CASSPLVGEAYEQYF.

The rearrangement uses TRBV27 and TRBJ2-7; 10 bases match TRBD2. Germline-derived CDR1 and CDR2 are MNHEY and SMNVEV (reference sequence). V gave up 6 bases and J gave up 4 bases; unmatched junction bases: 15. The CDR3 is made up of 17 amino acids. The CDR3 loop is CASSQDPPSGSRYEQYF. CDR3 bases: TGTGCCAGCAGCCAAGATCCGCCTAGCGGGAGTCGGTACGAGCAGTACTTC.

This chain joins TRBV7-2 and TRBJ2-7; tentatively, D is TRBD2 (5 bases). Trimming took off 3 bases at V and 1 base at J, with 13 bases between the two ends. CDR3 length: 15 amino acids. CDR1 and CDR2 from the germline V gene are SGHTA and FQGNSA. DNA for the CDR3: TGTGCCAGCAGCTTTGAGCTAGGGAGTTCCTACGAGCAGTACTTC. As protein: CASSFELGSSYEQYF.

The chain is built from TRBV7-3 and TRBJ2-7; maybe TRBD1 (6 bases). V lost 5 bases and J lost 4, with 12 bases in between. The CDR3 has 13 residues. Germline assignment: CDR1 SGHTA and CDR2 FQGTGA. The DNA of the CDR3 is TGTGCCAGCAGCCCGGGACACCAATACGAGCAGTACTTC. Translated: CASSPGHQYEQYF.

The chain is built from TRBV25-1 and TRBJ2-7; weak D call: TRBD2 (6 bases). Germline loops: CDR1 MGHDK, CDR2 SYGVNS. The V end was cut by 5 bases, the J end by 5 bases, with 16 bases between. CDR3 length equals 14 residues. CDR3 sequence reads: CASSKGGFLNEQYF. The CDR3 DNA is TGTGCCAGCAGTAAGGGAGGTTTTTTGAACGAGCAGTACTTC.